This T cell receptor beta chain was documented in a study of blood T cell repertoires in COVID-19. This CDR3 is 14 amino acids long. Germline CDR1 and CDR2: MNHEY and SMNVEV (reference sequence). V was cut by 2 bases and J by 2 bases, with 10 bases left in between. The table came from immunoSEQ multiplex PCR; TCRdb's copy has only in-frame clones and leaves some out. The sample records a few hundred thousand clones, about 90% being singletons. Sequencing was carried out using PBMCs or T cells enriched from blood (not recorded which). The TCR originated in a woman aged 18 to 35 with acute COVID-19. V gene TRBV27 combines with J gene TRBJ2-7, with D perhaps matching TRBD1 (5 bases). The CDR3 nucleotides read TGTGCCAGCAGTTTAAGGGGAAGCACCTACGAGCAGTACTTC. It encodes CASSLRGSTYEQYF.